This T cell receptor beta chain originates from a study of T cell changes during pregnancy in multiple sclerosis. Sequencing was performed with immunoSEQ multiplex PCR; in TCRdb, only in-frame clones are kept and a portion is missing. Altogether some 51,000 clones are present, roughly 93% being singletons, with the ten largest covering around 4.7%. V was clipped by 0 bases and J by 12 bases; unmatched bases: 14. Germline assignment: CDR1 LGHNA and CDR2 YSLEER. The CDR3 contains 16 residues. Sequencing was performed on CD8+ T cells from peripheral blood mononuclear cells, taken in the first trimester of pregnancy. This rearrangement joins TRBV4-3 to TRBJ1-3, with 7 bases fitting TRBD1. The TCR comes from a female donor with multiple sclerosis, enrolled in a pregnancy study. In nucleotides, the CDR3 is TGCGCCAGCAGCCAAGATAGGGGAGCAGGGGGGACCGGCATATATTTT. As protein: CASSQDRGAGGTGIYF.